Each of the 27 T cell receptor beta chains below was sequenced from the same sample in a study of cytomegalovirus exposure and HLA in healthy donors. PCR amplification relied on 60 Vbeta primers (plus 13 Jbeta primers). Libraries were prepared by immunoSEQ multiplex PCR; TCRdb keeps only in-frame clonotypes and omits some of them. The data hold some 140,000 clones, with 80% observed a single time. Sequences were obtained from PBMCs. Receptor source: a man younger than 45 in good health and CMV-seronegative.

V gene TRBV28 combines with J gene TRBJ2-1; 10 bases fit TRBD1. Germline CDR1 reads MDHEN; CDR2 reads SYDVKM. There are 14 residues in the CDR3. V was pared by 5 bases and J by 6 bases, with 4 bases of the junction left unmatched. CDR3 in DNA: TGTGCCAGCAGTCCCGGGACAGGGGTCAATGAGCAGTTCTTC. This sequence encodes CASSPGTGVNEQFF.

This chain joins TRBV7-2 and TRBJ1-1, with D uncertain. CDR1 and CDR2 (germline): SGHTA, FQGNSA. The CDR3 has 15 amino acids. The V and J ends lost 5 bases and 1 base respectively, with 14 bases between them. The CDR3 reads CASSKYFPGNTEAFF. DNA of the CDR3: TGTGCCAGCAGCAAATACTTTCCGGGGAACACTGAAGCTTTCTTT.

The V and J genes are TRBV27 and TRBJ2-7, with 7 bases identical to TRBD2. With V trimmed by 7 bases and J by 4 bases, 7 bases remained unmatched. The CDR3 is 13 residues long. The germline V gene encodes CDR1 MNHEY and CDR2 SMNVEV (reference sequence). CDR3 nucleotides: TGTGCCAGCATGTGGGCTAGCGGTTACGAGCAGTACTTC. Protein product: CASMWASGYEQYF.

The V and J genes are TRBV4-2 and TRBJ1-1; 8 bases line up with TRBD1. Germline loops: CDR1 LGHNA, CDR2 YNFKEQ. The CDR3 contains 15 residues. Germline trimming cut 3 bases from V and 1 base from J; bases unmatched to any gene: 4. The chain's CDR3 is CASSQGGQGNTEAFF. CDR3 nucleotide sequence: TGTGCCAGCAGCCAGGGTGGACAGGGGAACACTGAAGCTTTCTTT.

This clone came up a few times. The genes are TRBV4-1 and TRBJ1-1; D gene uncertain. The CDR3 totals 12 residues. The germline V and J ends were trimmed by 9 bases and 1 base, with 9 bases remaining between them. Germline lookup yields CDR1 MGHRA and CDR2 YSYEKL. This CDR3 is CASSTRNTEAFF. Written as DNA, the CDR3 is TGCGCCAGTTCGACTAGGAACACTGAAGCTTTCTTT.

CDR3 DNA: TGTGCCAGCAGTTTAGCGGGGTACTATGGCTACACCTTC. It translates to CASSLAGYYGYTF. The gene calls are TRBV27 and TRBJ1-2, with unresolved D. V dropped 2 bases and J dropped 3 bases, with 7 bases sitting between them. This CDR3 comprises 13 residues. Germline CDR1 and CDR2: MNHEY and SMNVEV (reference sequence).

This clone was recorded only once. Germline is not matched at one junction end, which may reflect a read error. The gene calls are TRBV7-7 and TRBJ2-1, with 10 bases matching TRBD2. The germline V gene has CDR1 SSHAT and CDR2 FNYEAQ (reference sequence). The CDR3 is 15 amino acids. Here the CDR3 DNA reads TGTGCTAGCAGCCCGGGGACTAGCGTCTACAATGAGCAGTTCTTC. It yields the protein CASSPGTSVYNEQFF. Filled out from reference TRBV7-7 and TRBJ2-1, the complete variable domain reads GAGVSQSPRYKVTKRGQDVTLRCDPISSHATLYWYQQALGQGPEFLTYFNYEAQPDKSGLPSDRFSAERPEGSISTLTIQRTEQRDSAMYRCASSPGTSVYNEQFFGPGTRLTVL.

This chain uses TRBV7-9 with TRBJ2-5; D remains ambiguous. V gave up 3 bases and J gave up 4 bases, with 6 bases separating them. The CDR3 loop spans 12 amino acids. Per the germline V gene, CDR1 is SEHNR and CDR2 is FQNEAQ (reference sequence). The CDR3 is CASSFRLETQYF. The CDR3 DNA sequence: TGTGCCAGCAGCTTCAGACTAGAGACCCAGTACTTC.

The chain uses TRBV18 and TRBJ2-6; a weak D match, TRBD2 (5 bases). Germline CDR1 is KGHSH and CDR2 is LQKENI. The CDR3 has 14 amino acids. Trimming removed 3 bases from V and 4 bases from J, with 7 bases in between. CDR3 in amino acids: CASSPSEGANVLTF. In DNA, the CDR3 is TGTGCCAGCTCACCTAGCGAAGGGGCCAACGTCCTGACTTTC.

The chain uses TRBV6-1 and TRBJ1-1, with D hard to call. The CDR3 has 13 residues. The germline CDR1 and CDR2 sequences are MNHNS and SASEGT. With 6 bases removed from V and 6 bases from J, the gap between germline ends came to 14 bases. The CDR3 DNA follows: TGTGCCAGCAGGGGCCGTCCGAATGCTGAAGCTTTCTTT. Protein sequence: CASRGRPNAEAFF.

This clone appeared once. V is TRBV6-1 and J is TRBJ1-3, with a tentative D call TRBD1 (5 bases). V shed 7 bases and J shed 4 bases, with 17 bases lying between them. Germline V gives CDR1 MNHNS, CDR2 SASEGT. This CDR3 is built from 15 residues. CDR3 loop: CASTVVSGPGNTIYF. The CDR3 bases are TGTGCCAGCACGGTCGTCTCAGGGCCAGGAAACACCATATATTTT.

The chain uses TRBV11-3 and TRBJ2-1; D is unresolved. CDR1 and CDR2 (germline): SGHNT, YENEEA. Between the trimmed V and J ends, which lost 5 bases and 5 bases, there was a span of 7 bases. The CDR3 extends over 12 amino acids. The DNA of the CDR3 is TGTGCCAGCAGCCTAAGAAACAATGAGCAGTTCTTC. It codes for CASSLRNNEQFF. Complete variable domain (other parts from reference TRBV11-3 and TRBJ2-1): EAGVVQSPRYKIIEKKQPVAFWCNPISGHNTLYWYLQNLGQGPELLIRYENEEAVDDSQLPKDRFSAERLKGVDSTLKIQPAELGDSAVYLCASSLRNNEQFFGPGTRLTVL.

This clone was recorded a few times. The CDR3 protein is CASSAQQGSEEKLFF. For the CDR3, the DNA is TGTGCCAGCAGTGCCCAACAGGGCTCGGAGGAAAAACTGTTTTTT. The chain links TRBV25-1 to TRBJ1-4; possibly TRBD1 for D (6 bases). The CDR3 covers 15 residues. Germline CDR1 is MGHDK and CDR2 is SYGVNS. Trimming shortened V by 4 bases and J by 8 bases, and 17 bases separated the two germline ends.

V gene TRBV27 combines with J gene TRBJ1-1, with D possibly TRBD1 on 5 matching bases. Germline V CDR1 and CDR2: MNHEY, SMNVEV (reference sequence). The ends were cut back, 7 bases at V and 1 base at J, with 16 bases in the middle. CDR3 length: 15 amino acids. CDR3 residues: CASTAWGRGNTEAFF. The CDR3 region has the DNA TGTGCCAGCACTGCTTGGGGCCGAGGGAACACTGAAGCTTTCTTT.

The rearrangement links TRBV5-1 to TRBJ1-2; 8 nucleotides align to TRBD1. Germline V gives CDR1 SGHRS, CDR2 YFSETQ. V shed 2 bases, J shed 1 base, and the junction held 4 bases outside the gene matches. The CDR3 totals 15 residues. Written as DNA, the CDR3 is TGCGCCAGCAGCTTCCCGGACAGGGATAACTATGGCTACACCTTC. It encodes CASSFPDRDNYGYTF.

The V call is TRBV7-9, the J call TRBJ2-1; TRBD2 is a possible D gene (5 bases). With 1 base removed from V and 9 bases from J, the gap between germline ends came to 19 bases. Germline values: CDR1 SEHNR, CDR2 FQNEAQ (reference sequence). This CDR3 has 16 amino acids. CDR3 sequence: CASSLERSGIHPEQFF. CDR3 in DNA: TGTGCCAGCAGCTTAGAAAGGAGCGGTATCCACCCTGAGCAGTTCTTC. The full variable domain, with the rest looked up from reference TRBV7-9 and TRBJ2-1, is DTGVSQNPRHKITKRGQNVTFRCDPISEHNRLYWYRQTLGQGPEFLTYFQNEAQLEKSRLLSDRFSAERPKGSFSTLEIQRTEQGDSAMYLCASSLERSGIHPEQFFGPGTRLTVL.

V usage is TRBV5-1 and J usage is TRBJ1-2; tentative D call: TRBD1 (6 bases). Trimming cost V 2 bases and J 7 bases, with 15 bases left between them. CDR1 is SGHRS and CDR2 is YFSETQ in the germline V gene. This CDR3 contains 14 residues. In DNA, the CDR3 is TGCGCCAGCAGCTTACCCCGGGGGGCAGGTGGCTACACCTTC. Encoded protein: CASSLPRGAGGYTF.

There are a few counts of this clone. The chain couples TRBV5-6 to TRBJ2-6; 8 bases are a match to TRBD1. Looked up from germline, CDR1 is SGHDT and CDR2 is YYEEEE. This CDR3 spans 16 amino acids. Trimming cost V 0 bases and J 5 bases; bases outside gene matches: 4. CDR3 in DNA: TGTGCCAGCAGCTTGGGACAGGGGATGAGGGCCAACGTCCTGACTTTC. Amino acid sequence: CASSLGQGMRANVLTF.

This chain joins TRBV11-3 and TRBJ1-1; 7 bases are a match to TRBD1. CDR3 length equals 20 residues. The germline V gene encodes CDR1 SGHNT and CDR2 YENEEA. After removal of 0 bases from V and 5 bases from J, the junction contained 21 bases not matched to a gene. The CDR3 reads CASSLDLGTGERKVRTEAFF. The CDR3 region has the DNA TGTGCCAGCAGCTTAGATCTGGGAACAGGGGAGCGCAAGGTGAGAACTGAAGCTTTCTTT.

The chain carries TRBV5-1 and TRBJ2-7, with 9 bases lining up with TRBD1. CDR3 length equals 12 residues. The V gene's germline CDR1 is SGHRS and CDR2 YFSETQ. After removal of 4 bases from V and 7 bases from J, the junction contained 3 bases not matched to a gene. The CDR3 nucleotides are TGCGCCAGCAGCGGTGGACAGGGGGAGCAGTACTTC. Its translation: CASSGGQGEQYF.

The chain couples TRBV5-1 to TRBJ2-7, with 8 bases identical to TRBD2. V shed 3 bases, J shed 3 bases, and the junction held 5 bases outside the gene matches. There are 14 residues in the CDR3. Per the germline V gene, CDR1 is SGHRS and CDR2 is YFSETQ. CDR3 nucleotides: TGCGCCAGCAGCTGGACTAGCTCGGGCTACGAGCAGTACTTC. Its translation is CASSWTSSGYEQYF.

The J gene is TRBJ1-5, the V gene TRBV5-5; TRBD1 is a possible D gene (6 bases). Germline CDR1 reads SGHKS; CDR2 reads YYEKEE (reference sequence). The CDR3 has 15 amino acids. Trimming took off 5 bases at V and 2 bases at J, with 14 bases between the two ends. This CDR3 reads CASSWDITRNQPQHF. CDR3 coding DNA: TGTGCCAGCAGTTGGGACATCACACGCAATCAGCCCCAGCATTTT.

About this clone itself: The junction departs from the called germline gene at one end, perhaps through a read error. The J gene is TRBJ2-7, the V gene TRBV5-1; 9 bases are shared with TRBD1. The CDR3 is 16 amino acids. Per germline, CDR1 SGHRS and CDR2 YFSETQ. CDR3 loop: CASSSQGQGPLGSTNF. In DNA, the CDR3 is TGCGCCAGCAGCTCCCAGGGACAGGGCCCCCTAGGATCTACGAACTTC.

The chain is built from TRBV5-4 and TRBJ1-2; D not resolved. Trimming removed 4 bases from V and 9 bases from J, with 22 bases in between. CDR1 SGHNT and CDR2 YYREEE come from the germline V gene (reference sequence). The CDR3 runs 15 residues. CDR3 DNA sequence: TGTGCCAGCAGCCCGTCGACAACGTCGGTCAAGCGCTACACCTTC. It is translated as CASSPSTTSVKRYTF.

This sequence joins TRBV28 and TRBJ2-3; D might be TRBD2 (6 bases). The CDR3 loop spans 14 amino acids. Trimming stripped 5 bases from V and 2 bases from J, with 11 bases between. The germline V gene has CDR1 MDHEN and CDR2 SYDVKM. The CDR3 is CASSPTRVTDTQYF. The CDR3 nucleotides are TGTGCCAGCAGTCCGACTAGGGTCACAGATACGCAGTATTTT. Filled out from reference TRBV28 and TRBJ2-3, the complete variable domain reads DVKVTQSSRYLVKRTGEKVFLECVQDMDHENMFWYRQDPGLGLRLIYFSYDVKMKEKGDIPEGYSVSREKKERFSLILESASTNQTSMYLCASSPTRVTDTQYFGPGTRLTVL.

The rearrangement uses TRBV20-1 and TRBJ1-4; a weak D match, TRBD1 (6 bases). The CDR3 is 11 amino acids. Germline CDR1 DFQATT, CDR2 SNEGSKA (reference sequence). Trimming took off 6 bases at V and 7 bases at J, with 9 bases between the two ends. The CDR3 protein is CSARGGEKLFF. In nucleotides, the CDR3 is TGCAGTGCCAGGGGCGGTGAAAAACTGTTTTTT.

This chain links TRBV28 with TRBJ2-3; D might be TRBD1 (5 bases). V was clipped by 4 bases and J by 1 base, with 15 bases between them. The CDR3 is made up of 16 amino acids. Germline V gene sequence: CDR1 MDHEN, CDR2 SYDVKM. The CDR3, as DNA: TGTGCCAGCAGTTCGGACACCCAGGTGGGCACAGATACGCAGTATTTT. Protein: CASSSDTQVGTDTQYF.